This T cell receptor beta chain was captured by sequencing in a study of human T cells and chemical hapten exposure. Study background: Alopecia areata, totalis or universalis affected patients who were mostly female. Study results and caveats: Clustering by CDR3 similarity yielded significantly more large clusters from expanded TCRs than controls. Patch test scores rose with PT1 expanded TCR counts, a positive correlation.

Of note for this clonotype: Its antigen is not known.

What the library attached to individual cDNA molecules were unique molecular identifiers. TCRdb ran MiXCR on the RACE reads and lists one entry per CDR3 protein. Counted here are 150,000 to 200,000 distinct CDR3 sequences, around 30% occurring once; the ten biggest clones make up approximately 3%. V lost 3 bases and J lost 7; bases outside the gene matches: 8. Germline CDR1 is KGHSH and CDR2 is LQKENI. This CDR3 has 14 residues. Specified time point: pre-sensitization, week 0. Noted treatment: therapeutic diphenylcyclopropenone sensitization with weekly scalp DPC. The receptor comes from a woman aged 30 to 39 with alopecia areata. Some clones in this sample may be carry-over from other donors' samples. The specimen was whole blood, collected in connection with sensitization to the hapten diphenylcyclopropenone (DPC). The V and J genes are TRBV18 and TRBJ1-1; 7 positions agree with TRBD1. The CDR3 DNA reads TGTGCCAGCTCACCCTTACAGGGGCGATTTGAAGCTTTCTTT. Protein: CASSPLQGRFEAFF.